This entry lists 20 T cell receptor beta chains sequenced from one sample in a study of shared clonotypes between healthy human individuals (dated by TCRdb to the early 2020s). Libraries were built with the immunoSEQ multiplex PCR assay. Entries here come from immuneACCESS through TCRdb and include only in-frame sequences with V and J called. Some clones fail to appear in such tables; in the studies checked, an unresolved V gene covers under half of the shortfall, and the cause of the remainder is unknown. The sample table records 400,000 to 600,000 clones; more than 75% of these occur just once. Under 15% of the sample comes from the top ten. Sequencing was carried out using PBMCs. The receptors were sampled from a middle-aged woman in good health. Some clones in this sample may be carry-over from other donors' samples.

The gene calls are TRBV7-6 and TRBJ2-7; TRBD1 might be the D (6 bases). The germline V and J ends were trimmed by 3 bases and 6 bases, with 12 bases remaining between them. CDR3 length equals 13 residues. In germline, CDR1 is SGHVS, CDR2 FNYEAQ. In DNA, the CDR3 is TGTGCCAGCAGCTTGGGGGCTACCGGCGAGCAGTACTTC. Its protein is CASSLGATGEQYF.

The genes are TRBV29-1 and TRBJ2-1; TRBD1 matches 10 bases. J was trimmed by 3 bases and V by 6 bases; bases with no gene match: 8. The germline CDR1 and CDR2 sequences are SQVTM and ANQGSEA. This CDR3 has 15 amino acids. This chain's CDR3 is CSVTDRGRNYNEQFF. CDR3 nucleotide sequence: TGCAGCGTCACCGACAGGGGGCGTAACTACAATGAGCAGTTCTTC.

CDR3 sequence: CASTDLAGGSQYF. CDR3 sequence (DNA): TGTGCCAGCACGGACCTAGCGGGAGGTTCGCAGTATTTT. V gene TRBV28 combines with J gene TRBJ2-3, with 11 bases matching TRBD2. Germline CDR1 and CDR2: MDHEN and SYDVKM. The length of the CDR3 is 13 residues. V trimming: 7 bases; J trimming: 10 bases; junction bases outside the gene matches: 7.

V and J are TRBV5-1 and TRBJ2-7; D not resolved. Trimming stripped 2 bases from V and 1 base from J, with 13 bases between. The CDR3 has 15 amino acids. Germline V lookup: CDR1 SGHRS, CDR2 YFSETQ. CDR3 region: CASSFGVGSSYEQYF. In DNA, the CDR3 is TGCGCCAGCAGCTTTGGTGTGGGGTCTTCCTACGAGCAGTACTTC.

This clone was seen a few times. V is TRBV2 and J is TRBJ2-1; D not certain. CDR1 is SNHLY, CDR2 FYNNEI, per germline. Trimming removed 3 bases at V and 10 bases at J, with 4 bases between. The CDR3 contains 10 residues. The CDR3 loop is CASSDGEQFF. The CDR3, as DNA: TGTGCCAGCAGTGATGGAGAGCAGTTCTTC.

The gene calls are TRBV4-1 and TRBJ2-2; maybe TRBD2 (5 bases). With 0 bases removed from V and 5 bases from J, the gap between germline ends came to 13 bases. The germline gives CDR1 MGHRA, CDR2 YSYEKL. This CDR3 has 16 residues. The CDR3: CASSQDPSGYTGELFF. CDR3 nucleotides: TGCGCCAGCAGCCAAGATCCGTCGGGATATACCGGGGAGCTGTTTTTT.

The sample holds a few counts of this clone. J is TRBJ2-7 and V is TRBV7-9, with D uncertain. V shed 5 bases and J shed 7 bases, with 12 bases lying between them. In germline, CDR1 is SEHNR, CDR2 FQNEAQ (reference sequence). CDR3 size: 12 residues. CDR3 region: CASSPSDREQYF. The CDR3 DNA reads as TGTGCCAGCAGCCCATCCGACCGGGAGCAGTACTTC.

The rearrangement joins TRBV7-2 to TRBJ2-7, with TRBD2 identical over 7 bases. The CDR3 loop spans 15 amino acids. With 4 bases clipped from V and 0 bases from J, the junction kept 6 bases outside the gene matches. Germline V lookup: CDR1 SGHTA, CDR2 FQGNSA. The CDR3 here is CASSYTGTISYEQYF. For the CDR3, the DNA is TGTGCCAGCAGCTACACCGGGACTATCTCCTACGAGCAGTACTTC.

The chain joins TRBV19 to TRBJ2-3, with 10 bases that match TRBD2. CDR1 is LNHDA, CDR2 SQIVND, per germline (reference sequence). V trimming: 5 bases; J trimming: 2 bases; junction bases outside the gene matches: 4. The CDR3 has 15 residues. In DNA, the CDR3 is TGTGCCAGTAGTGAACTAGCGGGGCCCACAGATACGCAGTATTTT. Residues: CASSELAGPTDTQYF.

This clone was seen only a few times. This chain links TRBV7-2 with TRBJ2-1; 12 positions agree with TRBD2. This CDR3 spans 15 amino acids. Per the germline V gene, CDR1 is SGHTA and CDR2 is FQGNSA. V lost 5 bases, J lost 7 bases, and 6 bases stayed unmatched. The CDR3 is CASSRTSGNRNEQFF. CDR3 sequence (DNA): TGTGCCAGCAGCCGGACTAGCGGGAATAGGAATGAGCAGTTCTTC.

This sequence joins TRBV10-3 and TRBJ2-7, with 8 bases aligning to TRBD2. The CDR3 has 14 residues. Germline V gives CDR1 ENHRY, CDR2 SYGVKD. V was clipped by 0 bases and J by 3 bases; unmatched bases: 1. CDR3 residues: CAISESSGSYEQYF. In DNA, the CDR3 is TGTGCCATCAGTGAGTCGAGCGGGAGCTACGAGCAGTACTTC.

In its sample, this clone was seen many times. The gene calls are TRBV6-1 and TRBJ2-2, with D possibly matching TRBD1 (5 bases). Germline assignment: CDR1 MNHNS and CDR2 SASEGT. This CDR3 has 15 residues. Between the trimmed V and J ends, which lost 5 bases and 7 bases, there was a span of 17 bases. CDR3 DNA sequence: TGTGCCAGCAGTTCTCTAGACAGTGTCAGCGGGGAGCTGTTTTTT. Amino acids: CASSSLDSVSGELFF.

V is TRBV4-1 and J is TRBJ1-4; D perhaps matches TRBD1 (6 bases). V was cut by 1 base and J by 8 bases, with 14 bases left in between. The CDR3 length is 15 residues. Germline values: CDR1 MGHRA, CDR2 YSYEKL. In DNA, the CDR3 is TGCGCCAGCAGCCAAGCGGACAGCGAGTTCGAAAAACTGTTTTTT. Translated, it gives CASSQADSEFEKLFF.

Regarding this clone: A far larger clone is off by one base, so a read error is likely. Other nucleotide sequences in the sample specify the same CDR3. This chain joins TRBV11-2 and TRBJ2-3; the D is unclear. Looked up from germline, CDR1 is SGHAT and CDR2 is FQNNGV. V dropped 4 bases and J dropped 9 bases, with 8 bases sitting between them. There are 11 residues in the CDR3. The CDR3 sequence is CASSSSQTQYF. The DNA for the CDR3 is TGTGCCAGCAGCTCCTCACAGACGCAGTATTTT.

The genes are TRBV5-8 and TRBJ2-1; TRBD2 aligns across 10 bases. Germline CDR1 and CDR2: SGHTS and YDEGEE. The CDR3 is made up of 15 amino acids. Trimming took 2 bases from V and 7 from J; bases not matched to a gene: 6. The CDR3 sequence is CASSLSGRAGNEQFF. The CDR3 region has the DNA TGTGCCAGCAGCTTAAGCGGGAGGGCCGGTAATGAGCAGTTCTTC.

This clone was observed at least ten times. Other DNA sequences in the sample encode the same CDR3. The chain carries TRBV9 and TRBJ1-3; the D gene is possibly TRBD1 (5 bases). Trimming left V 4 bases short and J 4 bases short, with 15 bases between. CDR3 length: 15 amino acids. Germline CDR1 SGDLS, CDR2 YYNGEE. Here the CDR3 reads CASSPRGEEGNTIYF. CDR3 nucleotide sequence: TGTGCCAGCAGCCCTCGGGGGGAGGAAGGAAACACCATATATTTT.

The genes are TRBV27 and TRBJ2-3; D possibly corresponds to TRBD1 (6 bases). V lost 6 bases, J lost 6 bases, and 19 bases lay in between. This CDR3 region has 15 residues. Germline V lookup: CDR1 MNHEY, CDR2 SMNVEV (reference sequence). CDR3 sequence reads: CASRTRAVGADTQYF. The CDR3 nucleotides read TGTGCCAGCAGAACCAGGGCGGTGGGGGCGGATACGCAGTATTTT.

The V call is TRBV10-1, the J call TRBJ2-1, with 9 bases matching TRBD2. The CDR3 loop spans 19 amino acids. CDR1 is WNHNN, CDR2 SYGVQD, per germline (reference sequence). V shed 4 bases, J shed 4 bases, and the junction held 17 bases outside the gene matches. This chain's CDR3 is CASSGTGLAGLQWYNEQFF. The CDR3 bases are TGCGCCAGCAGTGGTACGGGGCTAGCGGGGCTCCAATGGTACAATGAGCAGTTCTTC.

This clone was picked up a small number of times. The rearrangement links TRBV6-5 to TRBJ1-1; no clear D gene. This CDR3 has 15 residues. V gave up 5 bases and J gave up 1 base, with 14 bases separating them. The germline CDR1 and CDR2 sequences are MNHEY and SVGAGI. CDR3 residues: CASSPDRPKNTEAFF. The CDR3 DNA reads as TGTGCCAGCAGTCCCGACCGACCGAAGAACACTGAAGCTTTCTTT.

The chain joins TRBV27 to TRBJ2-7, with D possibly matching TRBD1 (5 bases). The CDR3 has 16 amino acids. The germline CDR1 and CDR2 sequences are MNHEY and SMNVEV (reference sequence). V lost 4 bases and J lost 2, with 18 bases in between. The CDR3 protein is CASSSTATENTYEQYF. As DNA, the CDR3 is TGTGCCAGCAGTTCGACCGCGACAGAAAATACCTACGAGCAGTACTTC.